Listed here are 24 T cell receptor beta chains from one sample, sequenced in a study of control samples from healthy donors and cancer patients. Sequencing was performed with immunoSEQ multiplex PCR; in TCRdb, only in-frame clones are kept and a portion is missing. The sample consists of 100,000 to 150,000 clones, around 90% of them appearing once. Sequencing used blood. Receptors originate from a man aged 35-49 years in good health.

The chain has TRBV11-1 and TRBJ2-1, with D tentatively TRBD1 (6 bases). Germline lookup yields CDR1 SGHAT and CDR2 FQDESV (reference sequence). V lost 1 base, J lost 12 bases, and 10 bases lay in between. The CDR3 covers 12 residues. The CDR3 nucleotides are TGTGCCAGCAGCTTAGAGGGGGAAAGGCAGTTCTTC. Translation: CASSLEGERQFF.

Regarding this clone: Other nucleotide sequences from this sample produce the same CDR3. CDR3 region: CASSLEGGAGNTIYF. DNA for the CDR3: TGTGCCAGCAGCTTAGAAGGGGGCGCGGGAAACACCATATATTTT. The chain combines TRBV11-2 with TRBJ1-3; the match to TRBD1 covers 7 bases. After removal of 0 bases from V and 4 bases from J, the junction contained 3 bases not matched to a gene. The CDR3 contains 15 residues. Germline V gene sequence: CDR1 SGHAT, CDR2 FQNNGV.

The chain uses TRBV11-3 and TRBJ2-5, with 8 bases matching TRBD2. In germline, CDR1 is SGHNT, CDR2 YENEEA. The CDR3 loop spans 15 amino acids. V lost 5 bases and J lost 1; bases outside the gene matches: 6. This chain's CDR3 is CASSVAGGPQETQYF. The CDR3 region has the DNA TGTGCCAGCAGCGTTGCGGGGGGCCCCCAAGAGACCCAGTACTTC.

The chain employs TRBV5-1 and TRBJ2-7; D is uncertain. CDR3 length: 14 amino acids. V was trimmed by 2 bases and J by 0 bases, leaving 9 bases between them. Germline CDR1 SGHRS, CDR2 YFSETQ. The chain's CDR3 is CASSFDAFSYEQYF. The CDR3 coding sequence is TGCGCCAGCAGCTTTGATGCCTTCTCCTACGAGCAGTACTTC.

V gene TRBV28 combines with J gene TRBJ2-6; D is uncertain. The CDR3 spans 14 residues. With 6 bases removed from V and 0 bases from J, the gap between germline ends came to 6 bases. The germline gives CDR1 MDHEN, CDR2 SYDVKM. The CDR3 bases are TGTGCCAGCAGGATCGCCTCTGGGGCCAACGTCCTGACTTTC. Amino acid sequence: CASRIASGANVLTF.

The rearrangement uses TRBV19 and TRBJ1-5, with D maybe TRBD1 (6 bases). Looked up from germline, CDR1 is LNHDA and CDR2 is SQIVND (reference sequence). This CDR3 is built from 15 residues. V lost 9 bases to trimming and J lost 1 base, with 16 bases between them. The CDR3 region has the DNA TGTGCCAGACGGGACAACGACGGGAGCAATCAGCCCCAGCATTTT. It yields the protein CARRDNDGSNQPQHF. Full variable domain (remainder filled in from reference TRBV19 and TRBJ1-5): DGGITQSPKYLFRKEGQNVTLSCEQNLNHDAMYWYRQDPGQGLRLIYYSQIVNDFQKGDIAEGYSVSREKKESFPLTVTSAQKNPTAFYLCARRDNDGSNQPQHFGDGTRLSIL.

V gene TRBV10-2 combines with J gene TRBJ2-7, with D tentatively TRBD2 (7 bases). Germline lookup yields CDR1 WSHSY and CDR2 SAAADI. This CDR3 is built from 12 residues. Trimming cost V 3 bases and J 8 bases, with 11 bases left between them. CDR3 bases: TGCGCCAGCAGTGATGGGGGGGCCAAGCAGTACTTC. Amino acid sequence: CASSDGGAKQYF.

The V and J genes are TRBV20-1 and TRBJ1-1; D unclear. This CDR3 region has 11 residues. The V and J ends lost 3 bases and 5 bases respectively, with 7 bases between them. The V gene's germline CDR1 is DFQATT and CDR2 SNEGSKA (reference sequence). CDR3 amino acids: CSAREPTEAFF. The CDR3, as DNA: TGCAGTGCTAGGGAGCCGACTGAAGCTTTCTTT.

The chain uses TRBV7-9 and TRBJ1-6; 7 positions agree with TRBD1. This CDR3 spans 15 amino acids. Germline loops: CDR1 SEHNR, CDR2 FQNEAQ (reference sequence). Trimming at V came to 3 bases and at J to 3 bases, leaving 2 bases not matched to a gene. The CDR3 protein is CASSLGTDYNSPLHF. The DNA of the CDR3 is TGTGCCAGCAGCTTGGGGACAGACTATAATTCACCCCTCCACTTT.

This rearrangement joins TRBV7-9 to TRBJ2-1, with D perhaps matching TRBD2 (5 bases). The V end was cut by 5 bases, the J end by 4 bases, with 9 bases between. The CDR3 loop spans 13 amino acids. Germline CDR1 SEHNR, CDR2 FQNEAQ (reference sequence). The CDR3 loop is CASSADSYNEQFF. The CDR3 DNA sequence: TGTGCCAGCAGCGCGGACTCATACAATGAGCAGTTCTTC.

In its sample, this clone was seen once. This sequence joins TRBV4-1 and TRBJ2-3, with D tentatively TRBD2 (6 bases). The germline CDR1 and CDR2 sequences are MGHRA and YSYEKL. This CDR3 is built from 15 residues. Deletions cut 4 bases from V and 4 bases from J, with 15 bases between. The CDR3 sequence: CASSPGGVAADTQYF. CDR3 DNA sequence: TGCGCCAGCAGCCCTGGCGGGGTAGCCGCAGATACGCAGTATTTT.

The J gene is TRBJ2-2, the V gene TRBV7-9; a possible D gene is TRBD2 (7 bases). Germline V gene data show CDR1 as SEHNR and CDR2 as FQNEAQ (reference sequence). This CDR3 comprises 17 residues. The V end was cut by 5 bases, the J end by 0 bases, with 16 bases between. The CDR3 DNA reads TGTGCCAGCAGCCCCCCCCGGGGGGCCGCGAACACCGGGGAGCTGTTTTTT. This encodes CASSPPRGAANTGELFF.

The chain has TRBV27 and TRBJ2-5, with 14 bases aligning to TRBD2. The germline V gene has CDR1 MNHEY and CDR2 SMNVEV (reference sequence). This CDR3 spans 17 amino acids. V lost 6 bases and J lost 3; bases outside the gene matches: 9. For the CDR3, the DNA is TGTGCCAGCAGCAGGACGGGACTAGCGGGGGTAAAAGAGACCCAGTACTTC. Protein sequence: CASSRTGLAGVKETQYF.

The V gene is TRBV20-1, the J gene TRBJ2-2; D uncertain. Trimming shortened V by 3 bases and J by 0 bases, and 8 bases separated the two germline ends. CDR3 length: 14 residues. The germline V gene encodes CDR1 DFQATT and CDR2 SNEGSKA (reference sequence). Here the CDR3 DNA reads TGCAGTGCTAGTTTGGCAGCGAACACCGGGGAGCTGTTTTTT. Translated: CSASLAANTGELFF.

The chain employs TRBV7-9 and TRBJ1-1; D is unclear. In germline, CDR1 is SEHNR, CDR2 FQNEAQ (reference sequence). Trimming left V 1 base short and J 7 bases short, with 16 bases between. The CDR3 is made up of 15 amino acids. This CDR3 is CASSLESGKKDEAFF. The CDR3 DNA reads as TGTGCCAGCAGCTTAGAATCGGGGAAAAAGGATGAAGCTTTCTTT.

The rearrangement joins TRBV6-6 to TRBJ2-1; TRBD2 aligns across 14 bases. Per germline, CDR1 MNHNY and CDR2 SVGAGI (reference sequence). CDR3 length equals 15 residues. Unmatched junction bases numbered 6, after V lost 0 bases and J lost 14 bases. CDR3 sequence (DNA): TGTGCCAGCAGTTACTCGGGACTAGCGGGGGCCCCCGAGTTCTTC. This codes for CASSYSGLAGAPEFF.

This sequence joins TRBV5-1 and TRBJ1-6, with 8 positions matching TRBD1. The CDR3 loop spans 17 amino acids. J gave up 6 bases and V 5 bases, and 13 bases lay outside the gene matches. The germline V gene has CDR1 SGHRS and CDR2 YFSETQ. The CDR3 nucleotides are TGCGCCAGCAGGCACAGAGGACAGGGCCCAAGTAATTCACCCCTCCACTTT. Translating gives CASRHRGQGPSNSPLHF.

The chain combines TRBV28 with TRBJ2-2; 13 bases match TRBD2. This CDR3 region has 15 residues. V lost 6 bases and J lost 6; bases outside the gene matches: 4. Per the germline V gene, CDR1 is MDHEN and CDR2 is SYDVKM. Here the CDR3 DNA reads TGTGCCAGCAGCCGAACTAGCGGGGGGGCCGGGGAGCTGTTTTTT. Protein product: CASSRTSGGAGELFF.

The chain links TRBV27 to TRBJ2-2, with 8 bases that match TRBD1. The trim removed 7 bases at V and 5 bases at J, leaving 9 bases unmatched. Germline V gene sequence: CDR1 MNHEY, CDR2 SMNVEV (reference sequence). The CDR3 is 15 amino acids. The CDR3 DNA sequence: TGTGCCAGCACCACCGGACAGGGTTGGACCGGGGAGCTGTTTTTT. It specifies CASTTGQGWTGELFF.

About this clone itself: One end of the junction is discordant with germline, which a read error may explain. The V and J genes are TRBV7-7 and TRBJ2-5; 10 bases map to TRBD2. Germline assignment: CDR1 SSHAT and CDR2 FNYEAQ (reference sequence). CDR3 size: 16 residues. The CDR3 DNA reads as TGTGCTAGCAGCTTAGAGGCTAGCGGGGGCGGGGAGACCCAGTACTTC. Its translation: CASSLEASGGGETQYF. Combining the CDR3 with reference TRBV7-7 and TRBJ2-5 gives the whole variable domain GAGVSQSPRYKVTKRGQDVTLRCDPISSHATLYWYQQALGQGPEFLTYFNYEAQPDKSGLPSDRFSAERPEGSISTLTIQRTEQRDSAMYRCASSLEASGGGETQYFGPGTRLLVL.

The table lists this clone with a few counts. The chain employs TRBV5-5 and TRBJ2-7; 16 nucleotides agree with TRBD2. CDR1 and CDR2 (germline): SGHKS, YYEKEE (reference sequence). The CDR3 totals 18 residues. The J segment lost 5 bases and the V segment lost 4 bases, leaving 12 bases of the junction unmatched. CDR3 in DNA: TGTGCCAGCAGCAAGAAGGGACTAGCGGGGGGGACCCCTCACGAGCAGTACTTC. It codes for CASSKKGLAGGTPHEQYF.

The chain links TRBV25-1 to TRBJ2-3; D tentatively fits TRBD1 or TRBD2 (7 bases each). CDR3 length: 14 residues. Trimming pared 10 bases from V and 0 bases from J, leaving 14 bases between. Germline assignment: CDR1 MGHDK and CDR2 SYGVNS. The chain's CDR3 is CATQGGISTDTQYF. The CDR3, as DNA: TGTGCCACCCAGGGGGGGATTAGCACAGATACGCAGTATTTT.

The V and J genes are TRBV3-1 (or the pseudogene TRBV3-2) and TRBJ1-5, with D possibly being TRBD1 (5 bases). There are 13 residues in the CDR3. V dropped 2 bases and J dropped 5 bases, with 7 bases sitting between them. Germline V lookup: CDR1 LGHDT, CDR2 YNNKEL (reference sequence). This CDR3 is CASSQFRDQPQHF. In DNA, the CDR3 is TGTGCCAGCAGCCAATTCAGGGATCAGCCCCAGCATTTT.

The V and J genes are TRBV19 and TRBJ2-3, with 7 nucleotides matching TRBD1. This CDR3 is 18 amino acids long. The V gene end was trimmed by 0 bases and the J gene end by 1 base; junction bases not matched to a gene: 10. CDR1 is LNHDA and CDR2 is SQIVND in the germline V gene (reference sequence). The CDR3 DNA reads TGTGCCAGTAGTATAGACCTAACAGGGGCGCTCGGCACAGATACGCAGTATTTT. Protein: CASSIDLTGALGTDTQYF.